The 22 T cell receptor beta chains given below trace back to one sample, sequenced in a study of molecular identifiers for immune sequencing clone quantification. One entry per CDR3 protein results from TCRdb running MiXCR on the PCR reads. The sample carries over 600,000 distinct CDR3 sequences, 15% to 20% recorded once. Specimen: naive CD8+ T cells from blood, with Jurkat cell RNA spiked in. Indicated subset: FACS-sorted CD8+CD4-CCR7+CD45RA+ naive T cells. Source of these receptors: a human donor in good health. Some libraries in this study had Jurkat cell RNA spiked in.

This clonotype has only a few counts. The chain joins TRBV12-3 or TRBV12-4 to TRBJ1-2; TRBD1 agrees at 8 bases. This CDR3 is 12 amino acids long. The V gene end was trimmed by 7 bases and the J gene end by 4 bases; junction bases not matched to a gene: 2. CDR3 protein: CASTGGIYGYTF. CDR3 in DNA: TGTGCCAGCACAGGGGGCATCTATGGCTACACCTTC.

Turning to this clonotype: This could be a read error, since a much larger clone is one nucleotide away. The genes are TRBV20-1 and TRBJ2-7; D may be TRBD1 or TRBD2 (5 bases each). There are 15 residues in the CDR3. CDR1 and CDR2 (germline): DFQATT, SNEGSKA (reference sequence). CDR3 sequence (DNA): TGCAGTGCTAGAGATTTGGGACGGAGCTCCCACGAGCAGTACTTC. This encodes CSARDLGRSSHEQYF.

This clonotype was seen ten or more times. The V call is TRBV9, the J call TRBJ1-6; D gene ambiguous. This CDR3 contains 14 residues. Germline CDR1 and CDR2: SGDLS and YYNGEE. Trimming removed 2 bases from V and 4 bases from J, with 7 bases in between. CDR3 nucleotides: TGTGCCAGCAGCGTGACAACTTATAATTCACCCCTCCACTTT. This gives the protein CASSVTTYNSPLHF. The complete variable domain, with remaining parts taken from reference TRBV9 and TRBJ1-6, reads DSGVTQTPKHLITATGQRVTLRCSPRSGDLSVYWYQQSLDQGLQFLIQYYNGEERAKGNILERFSAQQFPDLHSELNLSSLELGDSALYFCASSVTTYNSPLHFGNGTRLTVT.

As concerns this clonotype: This sequence may be a read error, since a much larger clone differs from it by one base. The chain joins TRBV7-9 to TRBJ2-3; TRBD2 matches 9 bases. This CDR3 spans 17 amino acids. The V segment lost 4 bases and the J segment 3 bases; nucleotides outside the gene matches: 11. CDR1 and CDR2 (germline): SEHNR, FQNEAQ (reference sequence). The CDR3 DNA is TGTGCCAGCAGCTCGATTCTTAGCGGGAGAGGTACAGATACGCAGTATTTT. It is translated as CASSSILSGRGTDTQYF.

Points on this clonotype: A much larger clone differs by one base, so this may be a read error. V gene TRBV7-6 combines with J gene TRBJ1-3; no clear D gene. Trimming took 5 bases from V and 0 from J, leaving 11 bases between them. Germline V gene data show CDR1 as SGHVS and CDR2 as FNYEAQ. CDR3 length: 15 residues. The CDR3 loop reads CASSVVEASGNTIYF. DNA of the CDR3: TGTGCCAGCAGCGTAGTCGAGGCCTCTGGAAACACCATATATTTT.

In the case of this clonotype: Being one base from a much bigger clone, this may be a read error. Here the CDR3 omits its conserved ending phenylalanine or tryptophan, so a read error is the likely source. The chain couples TRBV7-9 to TRBJ2-7; 9 bases map to TRBD2. Unmatched junction bases numbered 6, after V lost 4 bases and J lost 2 bases. Germline V gene lookup returns CDR1 SEHNR and CDR2 FQNEAQ (reference sequence). This CDR3 is built from 15 residues. The CDR3 bases are TGTGCCAGCAGCTCTTTAGCGGGGGTAACCTACGAGCAGTACCTC. Its translation: CASSSLAGVTYEQYL.

This clonotype has at least ten counts. The chain's CDR3 is CASSPRDPRIGEKLFF. The DNA for the CDR3 is TGTGCCAGCAGCCCGAGGGACCCACGAATCGGGGAAAAACTGTTTTTT. The chain recombines TRBV7-9 with TRBJ1-4; D might be TRBD1 (5 bases). Germline-derived CDR1 and CDR2 are SEHNR and FQNEAQ (reference sequence). This CDR3 comprises 16 residues. The V gene lost 5 bases and the J gene lost 8 bases, with 21 bases spanning the gap.

The chain is built from TRBV5-6 and TRBJ2-1; either TRBD1 or TRBD2 may fit D (6 bases each). Germline CDR1 reads SGHDT; CDR2 reads YYEEEE. The CDR3 totals 19 residues. Trimming took off 1 base at V and 6 bases at J, with 26 bases between the two ends. In DNA, the CDR3 is TGTGCCAGCAGCTTGCTCCCCCGATCAATAGGGGGAGGACCCAATGAGCAGTTCTTC. This encodes CASSLLPRSIGGGPNEQFF.

The table lists this clonotype with a few counts. The chain recombines TRBV20-1 with TRBJ1-4; D not resolved. The CDR3 has 15 amino acids. V lost 0 bases, J lost 10 bases, and 18 bases lay in between. CDR1 and CDR2 (germline): DFQATT, SNEGSKA (reference sequence). The CDR3 here is CSARELTGGWGKLFF. In DNA form, the CDR3 reads TGCAGTGCTAGAGAGTTGACCGGCGGTTGGGGAAAACTGTTTTTT.

This clonotype was seen ten or more times. The genes are TRBV14 and TRBJ2-7; D possibly corresponds to TRBD2 (5 bases). V lost 0 bases, J lost 2 bases, and 20 bases lay in between. The CDR3 extends over 18 amino acids. Per the germline V gene, CDR1 is SGHDN and CDR2 is FVKESK. CDR3 region: CASSQDFRRGSGAYEQYF. The CDR3, as DNA: TGTGCCAGCAGCCAAGATTTTCGTCGTGGCTCCGGGGCCTACGAGCAGTACTTC.

This clonotype has more than one count but fewer than ten. The chain links TRBV27 to TRBJ2-1; D is undetermined. V was shortened by 4 bases and J by 5 bases, with 6 bases between the two germline ends. Germline CDR1 and CDR2: MNHEY and SMNVEV (reference sequence). The length of the CDR3 is 12 residues. CDR3 residues: CASSYLNNEQFF. The CDR3 DNA follows: TGTGCCAGCAGTTACCTCAACAATGAGCAGTTCTTC.

This clonotype was observed at least ten times. The chain joins TRBV6-5 to TRBJ2-5; D unresolved. Germline V gene lookup returns CDR1 MNHEY and CDR2 SVGAGI. The CDR3 sequence is 13 residues long. Trimming took 6 bases from V and 1 from J, leaving 9 bases between them. The DNA of the CDR3 is TGTGCCAGCAGCCCCAACCCCCAAGAGACCCAGTACTTC. Translation gives CASSPNPQETQYF.

In this sample, this clonotype turned up many times. The genes are TRBV4-3 and TRBJ1-1, with D possibly being TRBD1 (5 bases). Germline V CDR1 and CDR2: LGHNA, YSLEER. This CDR3 region has 14 residues. V was pared by 6 bases and J by 3 bases, with 14 bases between. CDR3 region: CASRSGDGYTEAFF. In nucleotides, the CDR3 is TGCGCCAGCAGGAGCGGGGACGGTTACACTGAAGCTTTCTTT.

The count of this clonotype is one. A much more abundant neighbour one base away suggests this may be a read error. The rearrangement uses TRBV6-2 or TRBV6-3 and TRBJ2-3; D might be TRBD1 (6 bases). The germline CDR1 and CDR2 sequences are MNHEY and SVGEGT. The V and J ends lost 5 bases and 3 bases respectively, with 18 bases between them. This CDR3 has 16 residues. CDR3 in amino acids: CASSLLRAGVTDTQYF. The CDR3 DNA is TGTGCCAGCAGTCTACTGAGGGCAGGGGTGACAGATACGCAGTATTTT.

The chain is built from TRBV9 and TRBJ2-3; 15 nucleotides align to TRBD2. Germline-derived CDR1 and CDR2 are SGDLS and YYNGEE. V lost 4 bases to trimming and J lost 7 bases; unmatched junction nucleotides: 7. The CDR3 covers 16 residues. CDR3 nucleotide sequence: TGTGCCAGCAGCCTAGGGACTAGCGGGGGGATGAATACGCAGTATTTT. It is translated as CASSLGTSGGMNTQYF. The whole variable domain, filled in from reference TRBV9 and TRBJ2-3, reads DSGVTQTPKHLITATGQRVTLRCSPRSGDLSVYWYQQSLDQGLQFLIQYYNGEERAKGNILERFSAQQFPDLHSELNLSSLELGDSALYFCASSLGTSGGMNTQYFGPGTRLTVL.

This clonotype was seen at least ten times. This sequence joins TRBV7-2 and TRBJ2-5, with D possibly called TRBD1 or TRBD2 (5 bases each). The germline V gene has CDR1 SGHTA and CDR2 FQGNSA. The CDR3 consists of 14 residues. Trimming took off 5 bases at V and 1 base at J, with 11 bases between the two ends. The CDR3 spells CASSNGGSQETQYF. CDR3 bases: TGTGCCAGCAGCAATGGGGGATCCCAAGAGACCCAGTACTTC.

This clonotype was seen repeatedly, ten times or more. CDR3 sequence: CASTDFSGANVLTF. For the CDR3, the DNA is TGTGCCAGCACAGACTTCTCTGGGGCCAACGTCCTGACTTTC. V usage is TRBV3-1 and J usage is TRBJ2-6; D gene uncertain. CDR3 length equals 14 residues. V lost 7 bases and J 0 bases, leaving 7 bases between the germline ends. From germline, CDR1 is LGHDT and CDR2 YNNKEL (reference sequence). Filled out from reference TRBV3-1 and TRBJ2-6, the complete variable domain reads DTAVSQTPKYLVTQMGNDKSIKCEQNLGHDTMYWYKQDSKKFLKIMFSYNNKELIINETVPNRFSPKSPDKAHLNLHINSLELGDSAVYFCASTDFSGANVLTFGAGSRLTVL.

Ten or more counts support this clonotype. The rearrangement uses TRBV19 and TRBJ2-2; D remains ambiguous. CDR1 is LNHDA and CDR2 is SQIVND in the germline V gene (reference sequence). V was pared by 2 bases and J by 7 bases, with 8 bases between. The CDR3 loop spans 13 amino acids. CDR3 sequence: CASSIMQNGELFF. CDR3 DNA sequence: TGTGCCAGTAGTATAATGCAGAACGGGGAGCTGTTTTTT.

The V call is TRBV12-3 or TRBV12-4, the J call TRBJ1-2; a possible D gene is TRBD1 (5 bases). V was clipped by 3 bases and J by 2 bases, with 10 bases between them. The CDR3 covers 14 residues. Here the CDR3 reads CASSFRVSNYGYTF. CDR3 DNA sequence: TGTGCCAGCAGTTTCAGGGTATCCAACTATGGCTACACCTTC.

This clonotype was counted a few times. This CDR3 reads CASSYSTGGESSYEQYF. CDR3 nucleotide sequence: TGTGCCAGCAGTTACTCGACTGGGGGCGAGAGCTCCTACGAGCAGTACTTC. V gene TRBV6-2 or TRBV6-3 combines with J gene TRBJ2-7, with TRBD1 as a possible D gene (6 bases). Germline V gene sequence: CDR1 MNHEY, CDR2 SVGEGT. Trimming took off 0 bases at V and 0 bases at J, with 15 bases between the two ends. CDR3 length: 17 residues.

The table lists this clonotype with a count of one. A much bigger clone sits one base away, suggesting this may be a read error. The rearrangement uses TRBV20-1 and TRBJ1-4, with 7 bases identical to TRBD1. With 6 bases clipped from V and 7 bases from J, the junction kept 11 bases outside the gene matches. The CDR3 is 14 residues long. From germline, CDR1 is DFQATT and CDR2 SNEGSKA (reference sequence). This CDR3 is CSASDRALSEKLFF. As DNA, the CDR3 is TGCAGTGCATCAGACAGGGCTCTTAGTGAAAAACTGTTTTTT.

This clonotype came up many times. The chain has TRBV6-5 and TRBJ1-1, with no clear D. The germline V gene has CDR1 MNHEY and CDR2 SVGAGI. V lost 8 bases, J lost 8 bases, and 9 bases lay in between. This CDR3 is built from 10 residues. CDR3 sequence reads: CASSNWEAFF. DNA of the CDR3: TGTGCCAGCTCAAACTGGGAAGCTTTCTTT.